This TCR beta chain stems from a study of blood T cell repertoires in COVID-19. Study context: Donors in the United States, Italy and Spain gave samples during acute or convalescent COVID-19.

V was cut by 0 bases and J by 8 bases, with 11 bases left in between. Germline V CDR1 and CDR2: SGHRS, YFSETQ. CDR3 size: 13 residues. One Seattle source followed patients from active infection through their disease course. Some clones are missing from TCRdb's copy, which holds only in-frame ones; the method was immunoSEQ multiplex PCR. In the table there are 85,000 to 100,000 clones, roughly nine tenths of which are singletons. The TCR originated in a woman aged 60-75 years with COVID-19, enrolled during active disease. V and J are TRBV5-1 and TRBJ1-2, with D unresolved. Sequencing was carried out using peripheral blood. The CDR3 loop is CASSLDDVRGYTF. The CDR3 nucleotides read TGCGCCAGCAGCTTGGATGACGTGCGGGGCTACACCTTC. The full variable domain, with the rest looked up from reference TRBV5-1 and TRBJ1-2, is KAGVTQTPRYLIKTRGQQVTLSCSPISGHRSVSWYQQTPGQGLQFLFEYFSETQRNKGNFPGRFSGRQFSNSRSEMNVSTLELGDSALYLCASSLDDVRGYTFGSGTRLTVV.